The clone carrying this TCR beta chain appeared once. Antigen unknown. The record originates from a study of CD8 T cells in ankylosing spondylitis. Study results and limitations: In reactive arthritis synovial fluid and blood, some motif variants had been reported before. Reportedly, significant enrichment of disease-linked clones occurred in matched ankylosing spondylitis synovial fluid. A TCR beta motif of several highly homologous variants appeared characteristic of ankylosing spondylitis blood. Peripheral blood samples showed relatively rare disease-linked clones, and these clones were CD8+.

Construction of TCR beta libraries was performed using quantitative 5'-RACE with molecular barcodes. TCRdb redid the calling of the 5' RACE reads with MiXCR, one entry per CDR3 protein. The sample has around 390,000 distinct CDR3 sequences, approximately 20% seen once. The germline CDR1 and CDR2 sequences are SQVTM and ANQGSEA. The V end lost 7 bases, the J end lost 5 bases, and 17 bases lay between the germline ends. The CDR3 runs 13 residues. The receptor was derived from a male donor with ankylosing spondylitis. The chain is built from TRBV29-1 and TRBJ1-2; perhaps TRBD1 as D (5 bases). The sequenced material came from blood, either unsorted or a sorted T cell fraction (not recorded which). This CDR3 is CSALTPGRYGYTF. The CDR3 DNA follows: TGCAGCGCCCTGACTCCAGGGCGATATGGCTACACCTTC.